This T cell receptor (beta chain) was identified during a study of graft-versus-host responses after intestinal transplantation. About the study: Recipients received multivisceral, liver-intestinal, or isolated intestinal transplants. Once they had received anti-thymocyte globulin induction, all recipients took tacrolimus and steroids for approximately three years. General observations from the study: Recipient marrow held GvH clones, some first seen in ileum or blood. An association linked early post-transplant HvG declines with peak circulating GvH clone levels.

Sequenced by immunoSEQ multiplex PCR; TCRdb stores in-frame clones only, minus some. The data show some 88,000 clones, about 92% seen once. Germline V gives CDR1 ENHRY, CDR2 SYGVKD. The germline V and J ends were trimmed by 6 bases and 5 bases, with 22 bases remaining between them. There are 16 residues in the CDR3. About this clone itself: The antigen remains unidentified.

The sequence was collected from a human donor who received an intestinal transplant. The V call is TRBV10-3, the J call TRBJ1-1, with D perhaps TRBD1 (6 bases). Source: unstimulated CD8+ T cells sorted from spleen or lymph node cells, taken before intestinal transplant. The CDR3 loop is CAISDTGTSWMTEAFF. Written as DNA, the CDR3 is TGTGCCATCAGCGACACAGGGACCTCTTGGATGACTGAAGCTTTCTTT.